Each of the 22 T cell receptor beta chains below was sequenced from the same sample in a study of cytomegalovirus exposure and HLA in healthy donors. Vbeta (60) and Jbeta (13) primers were used in the PCR. Measured with immunoSEQ multiplex PCR; TCRdb has only the in-frame clones, and not every one. The data show about 190,000 clones, about 89% seen once. Material for sequencing was PBMCs. These receptors came from a man aged 25 to 45 in good health and CMV-seronegative.

This chain joins TRBV7-9 and TRBJ2-7; tentatively, D is TRBD1 (6 bases). V was clipped by 3 bases and J by 4 bases, with 16 bases between them. Germline V gene sequence: CDR1 SEHNR, CDR2 FQNEAQ (reference sequence). The CDR3 is made up of 15 amino acids. In nucleotides, the CDR3 is TGTGCCAGCAGCTTTGTCCACAGGGCCGGATACGAGCAGTACTTC. It yields the protein CASSFVHRAGYEQYF.

The CDR3 loop is CASSVEASGSIGEQFF. The CDR3 region has the DNA TGTGCCAGCAGCGTAGAGGCTAGCGGGAGTATAGGTGAGCAGTTCTTC. The genes are TRBV9 and TRBJ2-1, with TRBD2 identical over 10 bases. The J segment lost 9 bases and the V segment lost 0 bases, leaving 9 bases of the junction unmatched. The CDR3 extends over 16 amino acids. Germline assignment: CDR1 SGDLS and CDR2 YYNGEE.

CDR3 nucleotide sequence: TGTGCCAGCAGCGCTAGCGGGGGGCGAAGCTCCTACGAGCAGTACTTC. This gives the protein CASSASGGRSSYEQYF. The chain couples TRBV9 to TRBJ2-7; 11 bases line up with TRBD2. Trimming at V came to 3 bases and at J to 0 bases, leaving 5 bases not matched to a gene. Per germline, CDR1 SGDLS and CDR2 YYNGEE. The CDR3 extends over 16 amino acids.

This clone was seen only a few times. The chain combines TRBV7-9 with TRBJ2-3; TRBD2 aligns across 12 bases. The CDR3 extends over 15 amino acids. J was trimmed by 6 bases and V by 5 bases; bases with no gene match: 6. Germline-derived CDR1 and CDR2 are SEHNR and FQNEAQ (reference sequence). CDR3 DNA: TGTGCCAGCAGCCCCTCTAGCGGGAGGGGTGATACGCAGTATTTT. As protein: CASSPSSGRGDTQYF.

The rearrangement uses TRBV5-1 and TRBJ2-1, with TRBD2 matching over 11 bases. From germline, CDR1 is SGHRS and CDR2 YFSETQ. This CDR3 contains 15 residues. Germline trimming cut 1 base from V and 7 bases from J; bases unmatched to any gene: 4. The CDR3 is CASSLTSGGGNEQFF. The CDR3 region has the DNA TGCGCCAGCAGCTTGACTAGCGGGGGTGGGAATGAGCAGTTCTTC.

The gene calls are TRBV27 and TRBJ2-7; 9 positions match TRBD1. This CDR3 spans 14 amino acids. The V segment lost 5 bases and the J segment 2 bases; nucleotides outside the gene matches: 4. Germline V gene data show CDR1 as MNHEY and CDR2 as SMNVEV (reference sequence). The CDR3 sequence is CASSPGDRAYEQYF. CDR3 coding DNA: TGTGCCAGCAGTCCAGGGGACAGGGCCTACGAGCAGTACTTC.

This chain joins TRBV4-2 and TRBJ1-6; D gene ambiguous. Trimming pared 3 bases from V and 1 base from J, leaving 7 bases between. The CDR3 extends over 15 amino acids. Germline V gives CDR1 LGHNA, CDR2 YNFKEQ. In DNA, the CDR3 is TGTGCCAGCAGCCAGCGGGTGTCCTATAATTCACCCCTCCACTTT. This sequence encodes CASSQRVSYNSPLHF.

This clone turned up a few times. CDR3 DNA: TGTGCCAGCAGCCAAGAGGTCGGGGGGGCCAAAAACATTCAGTACTTC. Residues: CASSQEVGGAKNIQYF. This chain links TRBV14 with TRBJ2-4; 7 nucleotides align to TRBD2. The V gene's germline CDR1 is SGHDN and CDR2 FVKESK. The CDR3 consists of 16 residues. Trimming took 0 bases from V and 1 from J; bases not matched to a gene: 3. The variable domain in full, completed from reference TRBV14 and TRBJ2-4, reads EAGVTQFPSHSVIEKGQTVTLRCDPISGHDNLYWYRRVMGKEIKFLLHFVKESKQDESGMPNNRFLAERTGGTYSTLKVQPAELEDSGVYFCASSQEVGGAKNIQYFGAGTRLSVL.

This clone appeared once. The chain recombines TRBV6-1 with TRBJ1-2; the match to TRBD1 covers 7 bases. This CDR3 region has 14 residues. With 2 bases clipped from V and 4 bases from J, the junction kept 4 bases outside the gene matches. CDR1 and CDR2 from the germline V gene are MNHNS and SASEGT. CDR3 bases: TGTGCCAGCAGTGAAAGGGGGCGCATCTATGGCTACACCTTC. Its protein product is CASSERGRIYGYTF.

The chain joins TRBV5-1 to TRBJ2-3, with D maybe TRBD1 (6 bases). The CDR3 sequence is 16 residues long. Germline V gene data show CDR1 as SGHRS and CDR2 as YFSETQ. V was pared by 4 bases and J by 8 bases, with 23 bases between. The DNA of the CDR3 is TGCGCCAGCAGCCACAGGGCACACTCCCGGCAGGGTACGCAGTATTTT. Encoded protein: CASSHRAHSRQGTQYF.

This clone appeared a few times. The V and J genes are TRBV10-3 and TRBJ2-3, with TRBD2 matching over 9 bases. V gave up 3 bases and J gave up 6 bases; unmatched junction bases: 4. The CDR3 covers 14 residues. The germline gives CDR1 ENHRY, CDR2 SYGVKD. CDR3 nucleotides: TGTGCCATCAGTGACGCGGGGGGGCCGGATACGCAGTATTTT. Protein product: CAISDAGGPDTQYF.

Comments on this clone: The sample holds other DNA sequences that translate to the same CDR3. The V and J genes are TRBV7-9 and TRBJ1-1; no definite D call. The CDR3 has 13 residues. Per the germline V gene, CDR1 is SEHNR and CDR2 is FQNEAQ (reference sequence). Trimming took off 6 bases at V and 1 base at J, with 9 bases between the two ends. The CDR3, as DNA: TGTGCCAGCAGGAGGGCGGCGAACACTGAAGCTTTCTTT. This gives the protein CASRRAANTEAFF.

This chain connects TRBV4-1 to TRBJ2-1; 9 bases are a match to TRBD2. This CDR3 has 16 residues. V lost 3 bases, J lost 5 bases, and 8 bases stayed unmatched. Looked up from germline, CDR1 is MGHRA and CDR2 is YSYEKL. CDR3 DNA sequence: TGCGCCAGCAGCCACGGGGCGGGAGGGGGCCACAATGAGCAGTTCTTC. Encoded protein: CASSHGAGGGHNEQFF.

This clone occurred once. The gene calls are TRBV5-1 and TRBJ2-7, with TRBD1 matching 8 bases. This CDR3 is built from 14 residues. Germline CDR1 and CDR2: SGHRS and YFSETQ. V lost 7 bases, J lost 5 bases, and 11 bases stayed unmatched. The CDR3 bases are TGCGCCAGCTCACCGGGGACAGGCGACGACGAGCAGTACTTC. Translating it yields CASSPGTGDDEQYF.

The J gene is TRBJ2-1, the V gene TRBV2; perhaps TRBD1 as D (6 bases). V lost 4 bases, J lost 6 bases, and 13 bases lay in between. Per germline, CDR1 SNHLY and CDR2 FYNNEI. The CDR3 consists of 14 residues. The CDR3 reads CASSVQGQINEQFF. The DNA of the CDR3 is TGTGCCAGCAGTGTGCAGGGGCAAATCAATGAGCAGTTCTTC. Together with reference TRBV2 and TRBJ2-1, the CDR3 gives the full variable domain: EPEVTQTPSHQVTQMGQEVILRCVPISNHLYFYWYRQILGQKVEFLVSFYNNEISEKSEIFDDQFSVERPDGSNFTLKIRSTKLEDSAMYFCASSVQGQINEQFFGPGTRLTVL.

This chain joins TRBV5-1 and TRBJ2-4, with 7 positions matching TRBD1. The J segment lost 7 bases and the V segment lost 0 bases, leaving 7 bases of the junction unmatched. Germline V gene sequence: CDR1 SGHRS, CDR2 YFSETQ. The CDR3 is 15 amino acids. The CDR3 sequence is CASSLGGTDANIQYF. Here the CDR3 DNA reads TGCGCCAGCAGCTTGGGTGGGACAGACGCGAACATTCAGTACTTC. Full variable domain (outside the CDR3, taken from reference TRBV5-1 and TRBJ2-4): KAGVTQTPRYLIKTRGQQVTLSCSPISGHRSVSWYQQTPGQGLQFLFEYFSETQRNKGNFPGRFSGRQFSNSRSEMNVSTLELGDSALYLCASSLGGTDANIQYFGAGTRLSVL.

This clone was seen a handful of times. The chain is built from TRBV6-1 and TRBJ2-5, with TRBD2 identical over 7 bases. Germline CDR1 is MNHNS and CDR2 is SASEGT. The trim removed 6 bases at V and 2 bases at J, leaving 6 bases unmatched. The length of the CDR3 is 14 residues. CDR3 amino acids: CASRVGGVQETQYF. The DNA for the CDR3 is TGTGCCAGCAGGGTGGGGGGGGTACAAGAGACCCAGTACTTC.

This clone has only one observation. The chain has TRBV5-1 and TRBJ1-5; 7 nucleotides line up with TRBD1. V lost 0 bases to trimming and J lost 6 bases; unmatched junction nucleotides: 9. Germline-derived CDR1 and CDR2 are SGHRS and YFSETQ. The CDR3 spans 16 residues. CDR3: CASSLGPGGGGQPQHF. CDR3 sequence (DNA): TGCGCCAGCAGCTTGGGACCAGGAGGGGGCGGTCAGCCCCAGCATTTT.

This clone has just one count. This chain joins TRBV6-5 and TRBJ1-2; 7 positions match TRBD1. The germline V gene encodes CDR1 MNHEY and CDR2 SVGAGI. This CDR3 has 15 amino acids. V lost 2 bases and J lost 5; bases outside the gene matches: 8. The CDR3, as DNA: TGTGCCAGCAGTTACCAGGGGGGACAAATTTATGGCTACACCTTC. Protein product: CASSYQGGQIYGYTF.

The V call is TRBV28, the J call TRBJ2-7, with 8 nucleotides matching TRBD1. Germline CDR1 reads MDHEN; CDR2 reads SYDVKM. Trimming removed 3 bases from V and 1 base from J; junction bases left unmatched: 5. The CDR3 has 15 amino acids. CDR3 loop: CASSFRTGHSYEQYF. The CDR3 DNA sequence: TGTGCCAGCAGTTTTAGGACAGGGCATTCCTACGAGCAGTACTTC.

DNA of the CDR3: TGTGCCAGCAGTGAGGGACTCGCGGGAGGTCACGAGCAGTACTTC. It codes for CASSEGLAGGHEQYF. This chain joins TRBV6-4 and TRBJ2-7; 8 bases map to TRBD2. The V and J ends lost 3 bases and 5 bases, in that order; junction bases with no gene match: 9. The CDR3 sequence is 15 residues long. Per germline, CDR1 MRHNA and CDR2 SNTAGT.

This sequence joins TRBV28 and TRBJ1-4, with D hard to call. V lost 6 bases and J lost 3, with 8 bases in between. Germline CDR1 MDHEN, CDR2 SYDVKM. The CDR3 has 13 residues. Here the CDR3 reads CASSSRANEKLFF. Written as DNA, the CDR3 is TGTGCCAGCAGCTCGAGGGCTAATGAAAAACTGTTTTTT.